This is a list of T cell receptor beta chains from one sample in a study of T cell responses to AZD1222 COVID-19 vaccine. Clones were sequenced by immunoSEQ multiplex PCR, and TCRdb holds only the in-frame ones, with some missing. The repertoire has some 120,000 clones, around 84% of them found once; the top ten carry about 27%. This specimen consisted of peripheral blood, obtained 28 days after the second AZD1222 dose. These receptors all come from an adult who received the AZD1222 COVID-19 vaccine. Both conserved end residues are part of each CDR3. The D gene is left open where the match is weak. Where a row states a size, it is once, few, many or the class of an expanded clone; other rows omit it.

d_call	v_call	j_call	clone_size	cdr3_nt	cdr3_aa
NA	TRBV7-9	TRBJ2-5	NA	TGTGCCAGCAACCTCGCGGGGGCTTCGCAAGAGACCCAGTACTTC	CASNLAGASQETQYF
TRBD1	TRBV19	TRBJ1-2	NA	TGTGCCAGTAGTATTCCCGGACAGGGATATGGCTACACCTTC	CASSIPGQGYGYTF
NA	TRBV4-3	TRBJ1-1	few	TGCGCCAGCGGGAGGGACTTTAACACTGAAGCTTTCTTT	CASGRDFNTEAFF
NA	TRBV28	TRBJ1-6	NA	TGTGCCAGCAGGAATACAGGGTATGGAAATTCACCCCTCCACTTT	CASRNTGYGNSPLHF
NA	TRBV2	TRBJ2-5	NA	TGTGCCAGCAGTGGACAGACCCAAGAGACCCAGTACTTC	CASSGQTQETQYF
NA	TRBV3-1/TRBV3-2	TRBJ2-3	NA	TGTGCCAGCAGCCAGACGGGGTTCTTGGATACGCAGTATTTT	CASSQTGFLDTQYF
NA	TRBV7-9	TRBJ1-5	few	TGTGCCAGCAGCTTAGGGGAGCCCCAGCATTTT	CASSLGEPQHF
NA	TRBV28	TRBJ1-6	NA	TGTGCCAGCAGTTGGCAGGCTAATTCACCCCTCCACTTT	CASSWQANSPLHF
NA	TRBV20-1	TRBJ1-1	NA	TGCAGTGCGAGGAGGAACACTGAAGCTTTCTTT	CSARRNTEAFF
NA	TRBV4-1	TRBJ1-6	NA	TGCGCCAGCAGCTTCGGTAATTCACCCCTCCACTTT	CASSFGNSPLHF